The entry below gives a single T cell receptor (beta chain) sequence along with its context. TCRdb's copy holds only in-frame clones and misses some; the assay was immunoSEQ multiplex PCR. The sample has about 260,000 clones, roughly 85% seen once. Trimming took 3 bases from V and 5 from J, leaving 10 bases between them. Germline-derived CDR1 and CDR2 are SGHTA and FQGTGA. This CDR3 has 13 residues. This sample was taken from a study of blood T cell repertoires in COVID-19. Study at large: Researchers got acute and convalescent COVID-19 samples from the United States, Italy and Spain.

This sequence originates from a woman aged 45-59 years who had recovered from COVID-19. The chain has TRBV7-3 and TRBJ2-5; D is perhaps TRBD1 (6 bases). Sequenced input: peripheral blood. The CDR3 DNA sequence: TGTGCCAGCAGCTTGGGGGCCCGGGAGACCCAGTACTTC. Translation gives CASSLGARETQYF.